One TCR beta chain is described in this entry. At least ten counts were recorded for this clonotype. The target of this receptor is not known. The record has no base qualities; no much larger clone is one base away. Moderately to severely active disease, a Clinical Activity Score of at least 3, a NOSPECS grade of at least 4, and a duration under 3 months were present in ophthalmopathy patients. Exclusion was applied to patients with uncontrolled infections, other autoimmune diseases, pregnancy or lactation. Diagnoses relied on clinical symptoms, serum thyroxine and TRAb, thyroid ultrasound and orbital computed tomography. Ficoll-Paque density gradient centrifugation was used to isolate PBMCs from approximately 11 ml of fresh peripheral blood. Total RNA was extracted with Trizol reagent, and quality was checked on an Agilent 2100 Bioanalyzer. This specimen belongs to a study of T cells in Graves' hyperthyroidism and ophthalmopathy (dated 2019 in TCRdb). Notes on the research overall: Peripheral blood samples were taken at initial diagnosis, before any treatment was given. The roughly 91 discovery patients were randomly divided into training and test sets at a 7:3 ratio. Prospective prediction of ophthalmopathy was tested in an independent validation cohort of approximately 18 hyperthyroidism patients and 15 to 17 patients who later progressed to ophthalmopathy. Once sampling was done, hyperthyroidism patients were given methimazole at a starting dose of 30 mg daily, whereas ophthalmopathy patients were given high-dose intravenous methylprednisolone. To identify TCR V-J signatures that set the groups apart, the researchers used a discovery cohort of roughly 100 patients, made up of 43 with Graves' ophthalmopathy and some 55 with stable Graves' hyperthyroidism. Thyroid tissue and blood T-cell repertoires from roughly 6 Graves' hyperthyroidism patients were also compared in the study. TCR Vbeta CDR3 sequencing of 130 to 150 peripheral blood samples (over 40 ophthalmopathy, under 80 hyperthyroidism and some 17 progressor patients) is reported in the paper.

The germline V gene encodes CDR1 PRHDT and CDR2 FYEKMQ (reference sequence). Between the V and J ends, shortened by 6 bases and 2 bases respectively, the junction contains 11 bases. The CDR3 goes from the cysteine to the phenylalanine over 13 residues. The sequence is cut down to CDR3 DNA, 39 bases in frame from base 1. Amplification of TCR beta CDR3 regions was carried out from RNA transcripts. For the first round of RT-PCR on the TCR CDR3, the HTBI primer set was used together with the Qiagen OneStep RT-PCR kit. Libraries were constructed in a second round of multiplex PCR, after which size selection and purification were carried out. Sequencing of the libraries was done on an Illumina HiSeq2000 using paired-end 100 bp reads. The source study handled its data this way. SOAPnuke was used to process the raw data, removing reads that contained adapters or uncalled bases, had a mean Phred below 15, or lacked an exact match to the constant primer or identifier. COPE v1.2.5 was used to merge high-quality paired reads, and clonotypes were defined as unique nucleotide sequences. MiTCR v1.1 was used to align clonotypes to the IMGT TRBV, TRBD and TRBJ reference segments. Analysis was restricted to V-J combinations with a frequency above 0.0001, which covered 99.2% of repertoires. A TCS score was defined as the ratio between F50 (clonal expansion) and ExV (chaos), using BLOSUM62-based TCRdist between CDR3 peptides within each V-J. Welch's t-statistics and random forest reduced fewer than 600 V-J features to 13, which were used in a naive Bayes classifier (R e1071). In-frame beta chains were kept once TCRdb had trimmed the public reads at Q25 with fastp and called clones with MiXCR. When rows share a CDR3 protein, they turn into one entry using the most common DNA and genes. These V and J calls derive from TCRdb rather than the authors' analysis. This sample holds 400,000 or so distinct CDR3 sequences; around 15% were observed only once. In total, the top ten clones hold around 20% of the sample.

Study-wide findings and limitations: Blood samples also contained most of the expanded thyroid clonotypes (frequency above 0.001), which suggests that blood repertoires may reflect thyroid immune responses. A model built on a 13 V-J signature distinguished ophthalmopathy from stable hyperthyroidism, reaching 85% to 90% sensitivity and about 81% specificity in cross-validation and 80%/75% in testing. No statistical method was used to fix the sample size in advance, and group allocation was not hidden from the investigators. In validation, progression to ophthalmopathy was predicted by the model with 70% to 71% sensitivity and roughly 76% specificity, a median of around 6.5 months before onset.

The sequenced material came from blood. The TCR sequence derives from a woman between 55 and 75 years old with Graves' ophthalmopathy. This sequence uses TRBV13 and TRBJ2-7, with the D gene possibly TRBD1 or TRBD2, each one fitting 5 bases. The CDR3 protein sequence reads: CASSSGTTYEQYF. DNA sequence: TGTGCCAGCAGTTCCGGGACCACCTACGAGCAGTACTTC.